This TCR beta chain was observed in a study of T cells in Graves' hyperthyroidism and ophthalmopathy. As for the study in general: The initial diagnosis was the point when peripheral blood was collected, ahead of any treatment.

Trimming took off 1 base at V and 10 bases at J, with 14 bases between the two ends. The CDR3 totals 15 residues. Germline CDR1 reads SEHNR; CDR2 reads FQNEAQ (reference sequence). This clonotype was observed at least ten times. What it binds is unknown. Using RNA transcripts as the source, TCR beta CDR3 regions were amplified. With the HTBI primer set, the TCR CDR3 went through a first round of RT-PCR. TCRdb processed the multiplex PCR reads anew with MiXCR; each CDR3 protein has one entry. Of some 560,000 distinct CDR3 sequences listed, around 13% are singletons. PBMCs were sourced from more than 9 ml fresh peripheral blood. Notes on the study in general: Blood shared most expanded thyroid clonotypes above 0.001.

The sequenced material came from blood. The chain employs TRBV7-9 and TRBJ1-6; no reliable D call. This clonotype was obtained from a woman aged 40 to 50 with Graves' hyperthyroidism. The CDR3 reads CASSLEPDEGSPLHF. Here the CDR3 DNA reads TGTGCCAGCAGCTTAGAGCCAGACGAAGGGTCACCCCTCCACTTT.